Each of the 29 T cell receptor beta chains below was sequenced from the same sample in a study of control samples from healthy donors and cancer patients. Sequencing used immunoSEQ multiplex PCR; TCRdb keeps in-frame clones, though not all of them. This sample has about 120,000 clones; roughly 90% occur once, and the top ten carry 30% to 40%. Material: blood. These receptors originate from a man aged 50 to 59 in good health.

The CDR3 DNA sequence: TGTGCCAGCTCACCAATGGGAGCCACAGATACGCAGTATTTT. Translation: CASSPMGATDTQYF. The V and J genes are TRBV18 and TRBJ2-3, with a weak D call TRBD2 (5 bases). This CDR3 spans 14 amino acids. The V and J ends lost 2 bases and 2 bases respectively, with 8 bases between them. The germline gives CDR1 KGHSH, CDR2 LQKENI.

This sequence joins TRBV25-1 and TRBJ1-1; TRBD1 matches at 7 bases. CDR1 MGHDK and CDR2 SYGVNS come from the germline V gene. The CDR3 consists of 15 residues. V shed 4 bases and J 3 bases; nucleotides not matched to a gene: 8. The CDR3 reads CASSGDTGQHTEAFF. The DNA for the CDR3 is TGTGCCAGCAGTGGGGACACGGGACAGCACACTGAAGCTTTCTTT. The variable domain in full, completed from reference TRBV25-1 and TRBJ1-1, reads EADIYQTPRYLVIGTGKKITLECSQTMGHDKMYWYQQDPGMELHLIHYSYGVNSTEKGDLSSESTVSRIRTEHFPLTLESARPSHTSQYLCASSGDTGQHTEAFFGQGTRLTVV.

This chain uses TRBV4-1 with TRBJ1-5; D is unresolved. This CDR3 is built from 15 residues. Trimming took off 0 bases at V and 6 bases at J, with 12 bases between the two ends. Germline loops: CDR1 MGHRA, CDR2 YSYEKL. The CDR3 spells CASSQEGSRVQPQHF. CDR3 bases: TGCGCCAGCAGCCAAGAAGGCAGCCGGGTTCAGCCCCAGCATTTT.

The chain has TRBV12-3 or TRBV12-4 and TRBJ2-7; TRBD2 might be the D (6 bases). This CDR3 has 13 amino acids. V was pared by 6 bases and J by 2 bases, with 11 bases between. The DNA for the CDR3 is TGTGCCAGCAGCTCCGGGAGACCCTACGAGCAGTACTTC. It translates to CASSSGRPYEQYF.

This chain links TRBV4-1 with TRBJ1-6, with 8 bases aligning to TRBD1. The CDR3 length is 17 residues. With 6 bases clipped from V and 0 bases from J, the junction kept 7 bases outside the gene matches. Germline lookup yields CDR1 MGHRA and CDR2 YSYEKL. The CDR3 DNA sequence: TGCGCCAGCAGGCCGGGACAGGCGAACTCCTATAATTCACCCCTCCACTTT. This codes for CASRPGQANSYNSPLHF.

This clone was detected only a few times. Other DNA sequences in this specimen translate into the identical CDR3. The J gene is TRBJ2-7, the V gene TRBV7-2; D is ambiguous. V was cut by 3 bases and J by 2 bases, with 8 bases left in between. The CDR3 totals 13 residues. Germline-derived CDR1 and CDR2 are SGHTA and FQGNSA. The CDR3 spells CASSLAGTYEQYF. The CDR3 DNA is TGTGCCAGCAGCTTGGCAGGAACCTACGAGCAGTACTTC.

This chain joins TRBV19 and TRBJ1-3, with TRBD1 identical over 7 bases. V dropped 5 bases and J dropped 4; count of bases not matched to a gene: 8. The CDR3 consists of 15 residues. Germline values: CDR1 LNHDA, CDR2 SQIVND (reference sequence). The CDR3 sequence is CASSPTTGVGNTIYF. The CDR3 DNA is TGTGCCAGTAGTCCCACTACAGGGGTGGGAAACACCATATATTTT.

This chain connects TRBV7-2 to TRBJ1-2; 7 bases agree with TRBD1. Germline CDR1 SGHTA, CDR2 FQGNSA. The CDR3 consists of 15 residues. With 1 base clipped from V and 4 bases from J, the junction kept 6 bases outside the gene matches. The CDR3 region is CASSLVGRGSYGYTF. The CDR3 DNA is TGTGCCAGCAGCTTAGTTGGCAGGGGGAGCTATGGCTACACCTTC.

The rearrangement links TRBV7-2 to TRBJ2-1; perhaps D is TRBD1 or TRBD2 (6 bases each). CDR1 SGHTA and CDR2 FQGNSA come from the germline V gene. The V and J ends lost 4 bases and 7 bases respectively, with 11 bases between them. The CDR3 totals 13 residues. The CDR3 loop reads CASSSGAENEQFF. CDR3 sequence (DNA): TGTGCCAGCAGCTCGGGGGCGGAGAATGAGCAGTTCTTC.

This chain joins TRBV27 and TRBJ1-2, with 7 bases lining up with TRBD1. The V gene end was trimmed by 5 bases and the J gene end by 4 bases; junction bases not matched to a gene: 4. This CDR3 spans 13 amino acids. CDR1 is MNHEY, CDR2 SMNVEV, per germline (reference sequence). CDR3 residues: CASSRQGAYGYTF. CDR3 DNA sequence: TGTGCCAGCAGTCGACAGGGTGCCTATGGCTACACCTTC.

This chain uses TRBV19 with TRBJ1-1, with D possibly being TRBD1 (5 bases). Germline-derived CDR1 and CDR2 are LNHDA and SQIVND (reference sequence). CDR3 size: 13 residues. Trimming removed 3 bases from V and 5 bases from J, with 10 bases in between. CDR3 in amino acids: CASSMRGWTEAFF. CDR3 bases: TGTGCCAGTAGTATGAGGGGATGGACTGAAGCTTTCTTT. The variable domain in full, with the rest retrieved from reference TRBV19 and TRBJ1-1, is DGGITQSPKYLFRKEGQNVTLSCEQNLNHDAMYWYRQDPGQGLRLIYYSQIVNDFQKGDIAEGYSVSREKKESFPLTVTSAQKNPTAFYLCASSMRGWTEAFFGQGTRLTVV.

The chain has TRBV18 and TRBJ2-3; D is unresolved. CDR1 and CDR2 (germline): KGHSH, LQKENI. The CDR3 has 13 residues. V dropped 4 bases and J dropped 2 bases, with 7 bases sitting between them. DNA for the CDR3: TGTGCCAGCTCACAACTTCTCACAGATACGCAGTATTTT. Its translation is CASSQLLTDTQYF.

This chain joins TRBV27 and TRBJ2-7; D gene ambiguous. This CDR3 is built from 14 residues. Germline V lookup: CDR1 MNHEY, CDR2 SMNVEV (reference sequence). The ends were cut back, 2 bases at V and 0 bases at J, with 8 bases in the middle. The CDR3: CASSLNGFSYEQYF. The CDR3 DNA sequence: TGTGCCAGCAGTTTAAATGGGTTCTCCTACGAGCAGTACTTC.

The chain combines TRBV25-1 with TRBJ2-7; D gene uncertain. Germline V gives CDR1 MGHDK, CDR2 SYGVNS. This CDR3 has 16 amino acids. The V end lost 1 base, the J end lost 0 bases, and 13 bases lay between the germline ends. CDR3 residues: CASSEWKAAYSYEQYF. DNA for the CDR3: TGTGCCAGCAGTGAATGGAAGGCAGCATACTCCTACGAGCAGTACTTC.

The chain recombines TRBV12-3 or TRBV12-4 with TRBJ1-3, with a tentative D call TRBD1 (5 bases). CDR3 length: 13 residues. The CDR3 DNA sequence: TGTGCTTCGGGGACCCCTTCTGGAAACACCATATATTTT. It is translated as CASGTPSGNTIYF.

The chain uses TRBV10-3 and TRBJ1-1; tentatively, D is TRBD1 (6 bases). Trimming stripped 4 bases from V and 0 bases from J, with 9 bases between. CDR3 length: 14 residues. Germline assignment: CDR1 ENHRY and CDR2 SYGVKD. The CDR3 loop reads CAISVDSLNTEAFF. CDR3 DNA: TGTGCCATCAGTGTGGACAGTTTGAACACTGAAGCTTTCTTT.

The chain couples TRBV5-6 to TRBJ2-5; weak D call: TRBD2 (5 bases). V lost 5 bases to trimming and J lost 5 bases, with 13 bases between them. The germline CDR1 and CDR2 sequences are SGHDT and YYEEEE. The CDR3 spans 13 residues. CDR3 loop: CASRVRDLETQYF. The DNA for the CDR3 is TGTGCCAGCAGGGTGAGGGATCTGGAGACCCAGTACTTC.

The J gene is TRBJ2-4, the V gene TRBV4-3; D gene uncertain. Germline CDR1 and CDR2: LGHNA and YSLEER. The CDR3 is made up of 16 amino acids. CDR3 protein: CAQQPPERLAKNIQYF. As DNA, the CDR3 is TGCGCTCAGCAGCCGCCCGAGAGGTTAGCCAAAAACATTCAGTACTTC.

This sequence joins TRBV7-2 and TRBJ2-3; D is possibly TRBD2 (6 bases). There are 13 residues in the CDR3. Germline V CDR1 and CDR2: SGHTA, FQGNSA. V lost 3 bases and J lost 4, with 8 bases in between. CDR3 coding DNA: TGTGCCAGCAGCTTCCGACTAGCAGATACGCAGTATTTT. This gives the protein CASSFRLADTQYF. The complete variable domain, with remaining parts taken from reference TRBV7-2 and TRBJ2-3, reads GAGVSQSPSNKVTEKGKDVELRCDPISGHTALYWYRQSLGQGLEFLIYFQGNSAPDKSGLPSDRFSAERTGGSVSTLTIQRTQQEDSAVYLCASSFRLADTQYFGPGTRLTVL.

This clone was detected once. The chain recombines TRBV12-3 or TRBV12-4 with TRBJ2-4; no clear D. This CDR3 spans 13 amino acids. Between the trimmed V and J ends, which lost 6 bases and 9 bases, there was a span of 15 bases. The CDR3 DNA reads TGTGCCAGCAGAGGGATGAATGACGGCATTCAGTACTTC. It is translated as CASRGMNDGIQYF.

This rearrangement joins TRBV10-3 to TRBJ2-2, with 8 bases lining up with TRBD2. J was trimmed by 4 bases and V by 5 bases; bases with no gene match: 3. CDR3 size: 14 residues. Germline-derived CDR1 and CDR2 are ENHRY and SYGVKD. CDR3 amino acids: CAISLAGFTGELFF. In DNA form, the CDR3 reads TGTGCCATCAGTTTAGCGGGGTTCACCGGGGAGCTGTTTTTT.

The chain links TRBV11-2 to TRBJ1-3, with a tentative D call TRBD1 (5 bases). Germline CDR1 is SGHAT and CDR2 is FQNNGV. The length of the CDR3 is 17 residues. V was trimmed by 0 bases and J by 0 bases, leaving 12 bases between them. The CDR3 is CASSLEAGTDSGNTIYF. In DNA form, the CDR3 reads TGTGCCAGCAGCTTAGAAGCCGGGACTGACTCTGGAAACACCATATATTTT.

The rearrangement joins TRBV18 to TRBJ1-4; D is ambiguous. The CDR3 is 15 amino acids. Germline loops: CDR1 KGHSH, CDR2 LQKENI. V gave up 0 bases and J gave up 8 bases, with 13 bases separating them. The CDR3 bases are TGTGCCAGCTCACCACCGTCAAGTATACCCGAAAAACTGTTTTTT. Protein: CASSPPSSIPEKLFF.

V is TRBV10-3 and J is TRBJ2-5; unclear D gene. Germline assignment: CDR1 ENHRY and CDR2 SYGVKD. Trimming removed 6 bases at V and 5 bases at J, with 10 bases between. CDR3 length equals 12 residues. CDR3 sequence reads: CAIRNDEETQYF. The CDR3 DNA follows: TGTGCCATCAGAAACGACGAGGAGACCCAGTACTTC.

The V gene is TRBV3-1 (or the pseudogene TRBV3-2), the J gene TRBJ2-3; tentative D call: TRBD2 (5 bases). Germline V CDR1 and CDR2: LGHDT, YNNKEL (reference sequence). V lost 0 bases and J lost 7, with 8 bases in between. The length of the CDR3 is 13 residues. Here the CDR3 reads CASSQEAGNTQYF. CDR3 coding DNA: TGTGCCAGCAGCCAAGAAGCCGGGAATACGCAGTATTTT.

This clone was observed a few times. The chain couples TRBV19 to TRBJ1-5; 8 bases match TRBD1. The CDR3 loop spans 14 amino acids. Unmatched junction bases numbered 5, after V lost 4 bases and J lost 6 bases. Germline V lookup: CDR1 LNHDA, CDR2 SQIVND (reference sequence). The CDR3 sequence is CASSRQGIVQPQHF. Here the CDR3 DNA reads TGTGCCAGTAGTAGACAGGGGATAGTTCAGCCCCAGCATTTT.

This clone appeared a single time. The chain combines TRBV2 with TRBJ1-2, with D uncertain. Trimming left V 3 bases short and J 14 bases short, with 13 bases between. CDR1 and CDR2 from the germline V gene are SNHLY and FYNNEI. CDR3 length: 11 residues. The CDR3 coding sequence is TGTGCCAGCAGTGATGTTCGGCTAGGAACCTTC. It codes for CASSDVRLGTF. Together with reference TRBV2 and TRBJ1-2, the CDR3 gives the full variable domain: EPEVTQTPSHQVTQMGQEVILRCVPISNHLYFYWYRQILGQKVEFLVSFYNNEISEKSEIFDDQFSVERPDGSNFTLKIRSTKLEDSAMYFCASSDVRLGTFGSGTRLTVV.

J is TRBJ2-7 and V is TRBV9, with D tentatively TRBD1 or TRBD2 (6 bases each). The CDR3 totals 15 residues. Trimming removed 4 bases from V and 0 bases from J, with 14 bases in between. Germline V gives CDR1 SGDLS, CDR2 YYNGEE. The CDR3 loop is CASSPRGGSSYEQYF. The CDR3 nucleotides are TGTGCCAGCAGCCCCCGAGGGGGGAGCTCCTACGAGCAGTACTTC.

The chain couples TRBV7-2 to TRBJ2-7; D ambiguous. The CDR3 covers 13 residues. Germline CDR1 reads SGHTA; CDR2 reads FQGNSA. V was pared by 5 bases and J by 3 bases, with 11 bases between. CDR3 amino acids: CASSRGGSYEQYF. The CDR3 DNA sequence: TGTGCCAGCAGCCGCGGCGGCAGCTACGAGCAGTACTTC.